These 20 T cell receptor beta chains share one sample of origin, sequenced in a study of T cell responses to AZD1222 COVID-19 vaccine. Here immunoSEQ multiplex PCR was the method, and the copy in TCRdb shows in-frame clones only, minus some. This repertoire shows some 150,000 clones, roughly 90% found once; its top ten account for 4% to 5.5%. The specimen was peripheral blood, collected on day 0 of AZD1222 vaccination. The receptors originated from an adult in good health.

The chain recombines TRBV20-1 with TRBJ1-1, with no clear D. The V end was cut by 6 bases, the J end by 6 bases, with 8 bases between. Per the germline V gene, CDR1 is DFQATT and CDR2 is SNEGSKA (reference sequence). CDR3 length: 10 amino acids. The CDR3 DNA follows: TGCAGTGCCGACTCCGCTGAAGCTTTCTTT. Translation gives CSADSAEAFF.

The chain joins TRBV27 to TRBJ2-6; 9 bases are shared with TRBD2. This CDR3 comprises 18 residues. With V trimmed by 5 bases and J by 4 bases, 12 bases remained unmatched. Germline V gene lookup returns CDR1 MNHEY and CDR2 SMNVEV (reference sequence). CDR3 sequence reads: CASSKPLAGLNGANVLTF. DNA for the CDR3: TGTGCCAGCAGTAAGCCCCTAGCGGGGTTGAACGGGGCCAACGTCCTGACTTTC.

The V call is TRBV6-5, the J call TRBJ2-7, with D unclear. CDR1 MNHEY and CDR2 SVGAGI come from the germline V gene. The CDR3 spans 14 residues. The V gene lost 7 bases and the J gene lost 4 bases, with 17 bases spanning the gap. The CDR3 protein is CASNSPRVSYEQYF. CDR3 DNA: TGTGCCAGCAACTCACCACGGGTTTCGTACGAGCAGTACTTC.

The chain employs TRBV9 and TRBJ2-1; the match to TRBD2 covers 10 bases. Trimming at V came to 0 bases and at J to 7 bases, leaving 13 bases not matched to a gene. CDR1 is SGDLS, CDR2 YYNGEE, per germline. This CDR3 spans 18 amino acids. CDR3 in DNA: TGTGCCAGCAGCGTAGGAACCCCGAGGCTAGCGGGGGAGAATGAGCAGTTCTTC. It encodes CASSVGTPRLAGENEQFF. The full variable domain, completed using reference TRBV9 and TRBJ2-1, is DSGVTQTPKHLITATGQRVTLRCSPRSGDLSVYWYQQSLDQGLQFLIQYYNGEERAKGNILERFSAQQFPDLHSELNLSSLELGDSALYFCASSVGTPRLAGENEQFFGPGTRLTVL.

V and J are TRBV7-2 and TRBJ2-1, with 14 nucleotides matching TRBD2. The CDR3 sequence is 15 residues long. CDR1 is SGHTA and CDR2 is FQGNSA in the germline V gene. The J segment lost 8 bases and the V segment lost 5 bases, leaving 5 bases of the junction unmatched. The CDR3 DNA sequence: TGTGCCAGCAGCCTGACTAGCGGGGGGGCCCATGAGCAGTTCTTC. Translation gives CASSLTSGGAHEQFF.

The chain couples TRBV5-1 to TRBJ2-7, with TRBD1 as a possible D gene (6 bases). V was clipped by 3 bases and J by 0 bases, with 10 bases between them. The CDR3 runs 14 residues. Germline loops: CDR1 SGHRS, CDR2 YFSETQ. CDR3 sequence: CASSYDRFSYEQYF. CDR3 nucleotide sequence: TGCGCCAGCAGCTATGACAGGTTCTCCTACGAGCAGTACTTC. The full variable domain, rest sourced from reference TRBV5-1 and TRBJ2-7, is KAGVTQTPRYLIKTRGQQVTLSCSPISGHRSVSWYQQTPGQGLQFLFEYFSETQRNKGNFPGRFSGRQFSNSRSEMNVSTLELGDSALYLCASSYDRFSYEQYFGPGTRLTVT.

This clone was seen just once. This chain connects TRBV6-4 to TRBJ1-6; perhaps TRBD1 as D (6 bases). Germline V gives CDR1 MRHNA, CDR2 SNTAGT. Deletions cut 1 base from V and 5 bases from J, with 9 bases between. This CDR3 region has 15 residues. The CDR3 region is CASSDFNRDNSPLHF. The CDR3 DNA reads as TGTGCCAGCAGTGACTTTAACAGGGATAATTCACCCCTCCACTTT.

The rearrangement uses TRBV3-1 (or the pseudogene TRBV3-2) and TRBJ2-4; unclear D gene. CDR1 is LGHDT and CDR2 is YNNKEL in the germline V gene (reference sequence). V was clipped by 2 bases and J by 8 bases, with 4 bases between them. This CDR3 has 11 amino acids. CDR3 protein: CASSQRDIQYF. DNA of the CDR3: TGTGCCAGCAGCCAAAGGGACATTCAGTACTTC.

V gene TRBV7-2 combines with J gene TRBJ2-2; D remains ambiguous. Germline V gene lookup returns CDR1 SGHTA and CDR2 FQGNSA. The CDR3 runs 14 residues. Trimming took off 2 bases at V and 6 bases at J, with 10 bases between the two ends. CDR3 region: CASSLHPGSGELFF. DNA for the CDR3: TGTGCCAGCAGCTTACACCCCGGGTCCGGGGAGCTGTTTTTT.

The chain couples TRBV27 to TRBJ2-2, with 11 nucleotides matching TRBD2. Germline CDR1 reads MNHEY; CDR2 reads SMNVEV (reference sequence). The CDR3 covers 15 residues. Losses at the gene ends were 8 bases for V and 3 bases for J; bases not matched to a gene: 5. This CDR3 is CASPGTSGDTGELFF. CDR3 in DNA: TGTGCCAGCCCCGGGACTAGCGGAGACACCGGGGAGCTGTTTTTT.

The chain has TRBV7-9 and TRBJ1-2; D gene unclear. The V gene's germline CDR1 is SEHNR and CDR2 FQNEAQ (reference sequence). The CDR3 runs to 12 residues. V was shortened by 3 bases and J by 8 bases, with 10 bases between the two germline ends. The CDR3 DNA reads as TGTGCCAGCAGCTTTCCGGGAGTCGGCTACACCTTC. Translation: CASSFPGVGYTF.

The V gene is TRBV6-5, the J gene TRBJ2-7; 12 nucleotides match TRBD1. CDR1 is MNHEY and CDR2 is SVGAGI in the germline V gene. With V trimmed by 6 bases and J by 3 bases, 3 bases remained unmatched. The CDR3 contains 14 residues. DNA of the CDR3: TGTGCCAGCAGAGGGGACAGGGGGCGCTACGAGCAGTACTTC. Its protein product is CASRGDRGRYEQYF.

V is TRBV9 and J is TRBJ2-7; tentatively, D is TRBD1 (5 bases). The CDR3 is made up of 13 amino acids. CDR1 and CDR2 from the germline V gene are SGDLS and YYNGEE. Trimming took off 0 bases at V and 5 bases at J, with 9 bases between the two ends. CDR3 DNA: TGTGCCAGCAGCGTAGGGGGCCACGACGAGCAGTACTTC. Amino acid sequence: CASSVGGHDEQYF.

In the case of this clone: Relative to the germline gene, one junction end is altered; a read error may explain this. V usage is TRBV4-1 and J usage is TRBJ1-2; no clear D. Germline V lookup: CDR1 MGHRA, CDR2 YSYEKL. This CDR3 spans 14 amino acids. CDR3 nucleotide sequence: TGCGCCAGCACCCAAATAGCGGCTGACTATGGCTACACCTTC. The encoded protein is CASTQIAADYGYTF.

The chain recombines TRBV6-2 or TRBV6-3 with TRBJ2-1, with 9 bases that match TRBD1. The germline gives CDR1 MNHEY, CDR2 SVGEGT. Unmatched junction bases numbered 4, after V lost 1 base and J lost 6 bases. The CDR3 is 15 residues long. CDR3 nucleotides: TGTGCCAGCAGTTACTTCGGGACAGGGTTCAATGAGCAGTTCTTC. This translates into CASSYFGTGFNEQFF.

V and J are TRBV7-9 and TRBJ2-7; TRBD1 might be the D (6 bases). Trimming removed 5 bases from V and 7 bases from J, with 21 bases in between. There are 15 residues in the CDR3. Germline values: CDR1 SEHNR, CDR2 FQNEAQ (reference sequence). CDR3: CASSPQDLRDREQYF. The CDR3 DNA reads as TGTGCCAGCAGCCCACAGGACCTTCGTGACAGGGAGCAGTACTTC.

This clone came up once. The CDR3: CASSLSGEAEAFF. CDR3 bases: TGTGCCAGCAGCTTATCTGGGGAAGCTGAAGCTTTCTTT. The rearrangement uses TRBV7-2 and TRBJ1-1; D ambiguous. V gave up 2 bases and J gave up 6 bases, with 10 bases separating them. Germline assignment: CDR1 SGHTA and CDR2 FQGNSA. This CDR3 has 13 amino acids.

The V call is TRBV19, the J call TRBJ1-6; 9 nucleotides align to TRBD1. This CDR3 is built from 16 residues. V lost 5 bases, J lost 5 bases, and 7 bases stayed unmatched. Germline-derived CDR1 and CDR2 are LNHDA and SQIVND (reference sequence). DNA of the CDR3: TGTGCCAGTAGTTTCTCCGGACAGGGGAATAATTCACCCCTCCACTTT. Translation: CASSFSGQGNNSPLHF.

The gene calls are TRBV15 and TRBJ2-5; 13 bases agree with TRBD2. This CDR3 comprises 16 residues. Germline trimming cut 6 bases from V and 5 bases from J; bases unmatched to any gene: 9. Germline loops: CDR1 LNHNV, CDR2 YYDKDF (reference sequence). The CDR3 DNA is TGTGCCACCAGACCCGCCGGACTAGCGGGGGCCGAGACCCAGTACTTC. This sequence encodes CATRPAGLAGAETQYF.

Here the CDR3 reads CASRRAQNSPLHF. The CDR3 coding sequence is TGTGCCAGCAGGAGGGCGCAGAATTCACCCCTCCACTTT. The gene calls are TRBV2 and TRBJ1-6; unclear D gene. V lost 6 bases and J 7 bases, leaving 10 bases between the germline ends. The CDR3 runs 13 residues. CDR1 and CDR2 (germline): SNHLY, FYNNEI.